These T cell receptor beta chains were read from a single sample in a study of identical twins. TCRdb processed the 5' RACE reads anew with MiXCR; each CDR3 protein has one entry. The profile covers fewer than 550,000 distinct CDR3 sequences, with 14% appearing a single time and 0.8% to 1% taken by the ten largest. This sample also belongs to another study, concerning yellow fever vaccine responses in identical twins.

Specimen: CD4+ T cells sorted from blood. The receptors originated from a woman in her late teens or twenties in good health. Both conserved end residues are part of each CDR3. Each record gives: J gene, V gene, D gene, clone size, CDR3 DNA, CDR3 protein. D genes are given only for firm matches. Expanded clones are given a class, and other clones once, few, many or no size at all.

>TRBJ1-4|TRBV12-3/TRBV12-4|.|.
TGTGCCAGCAGCACTGACGAAAGTGGAGAAAAACTGTTTTTT
CASSTDESGEKLFF
>TRBJ2-3|TRBV7-8|TRBD2|few
TGTGCCAGCAGCCTGAGAGAGCGGGGGGCCGCTTGGGGGCAGTATTTT
CASSLRERGAAWGQYF
>TRBJ2-3|TRBV5-1|.|.
TGCGCCAGTGGTGTGGGGGGTGCCGCGGCAGATACGCAGTATTTT
CASGVGGAAADTQYF
>TRBJ1-1|TRBV12-3/TRBV12-4|TRBD1|many
TGTGCCAGCAGGCGTGACAGGGATACTGAAGCTTTCTTT
CASRRDRDTEAFF
>TRBJ2-3|TRBV10-3|.|.
TGTGCCATCAGGCAGCGGGTGACAGATACGCAGTATTTT
CAIRQRVTDTQYF
>TRBJ2-7|TRBV18|TRBD2|.
TGTGCCAGCTCAATGGAACTAGCGGGAGGCCCCGAGCAGTACTTC
CASSMELAGGPEQYF
>TRBJ1-2|TRBV28|.|few
TGTGCCAGCATCGGGGTCAAGGAATATGGCTACACCTTC
CASIGVKEYGYTF
>TRBJ2-7|TRBV18|.|few
TGTGCCAGCTCACCACTACAGGGAAACGAGCAGTACTTC
CASSPLQGNEQYF
>TRBJ2-7|TRBV6-2/TRBV6-3|TRBD2|.
TGTGCCAGCAGTAGCGGGAGGGAGAGGTACGAGCAGTACTTC
CASSSGRERYEQYF
>TRBJ2-7|TRBV2|.|.
TGTGCCAGCAGTGCAAAGCTTAGCTCCTACGAGCAGTACTTC
CASSAKLSSYEQYF
>TRBJ1-5|TRBV18|.|few
TGTGCCAGCTCACCAGAGGGGGGATCCGCTCAGCCCCAGCATTTT
CASSPEGGSAQPQHF
>TRBJ1-5|TRBV12-3/TRBV12-4|TRBD1|many
TGTGCCAGCACCACGGGACAGGGGGGAAATCAGCCCCAGCATTTT
CASTTGQGGNQPQHF
>TRBJ2-7|TRBV20-1|.|.
TGCAGTGCTGGACCTACGTGGGGGTTCTCCTACGAGCAGTACTTC
CSAGPTWGFSYEQYF
>TRBJ2-4|TRBV19|.|.
TGTGCCAGTAGTGACGGAGGAACTCCATACAAAAACATTCAGTACTTC
CASSDGGTPYKNIQYF
>TRBJ1-6|TRBV6-5|.|.
TGTGCCAGCAGTTACTGGCGGAACTCCTATAATTCACCCCTCCACTTT
CASSYWRNSYNSPLHF
>TRBJ2-7|TRBV5-1|.|once
TGCACCAGCAGTTCCGGGTTACACTCCTACGAGCAGTACTTC
CTSSSGLHSYEQYF
>TRBJ2-1|TRBV7-9|.|.
TGTGCCAGCAGCTTAGTTGGCGGTCCCACGAGTGAGCAGTTCTTC
CASSLVGGPTSEQFF
>TRBJ2-3|TRBV6-5|.|few
TGTGCCAGCAGTCTGTACGGAGATACGCAGTATTTT
CASSLYGDTQYF
>TRBJ2-1|TRBV30|TRBD2|few
TGTGCCTGGAGTAAGCACGTGGGGGGGAATGAGCAGTTCTTC
CAWSKHVGGNEQFF
>TRBJ1-2|TRBV6-4|TRBD1|.
TGTGCCAGCAGTTCCGGGACAGGAAACGGCTACACCTTC
CASSSGTGNGYTF
>TRBJ2-6|TRBV11-1|.|.
TGTGCCAGCAGCTTAGCGGGCTTACAGGATAAGGCTTCTGGGGCCAACGTCCTGACTTTC
CASSLAGLQDKASGANVLTF
>TRBJ2-1|TRBV7-8|.|.
TGTGCCAGCAGCTCGACAATGTTCTACAATGAGCAGTTCTTC
CASSSTMFYNEQFF
>TRBJ2-1|TRBV29-1|.|few
TGCAGCGTTGAGTTACTAGCCTACAATGAGCAGTTCTTC
CSVELLAYNEQFF
>TRBJ2-2|TRBV20-1|.|few
TGCAGTGCGGGCACAGGGGGGAGGGGCGGGGAGCTGTTTTTT
CSAGTGGRGGELFF
>TRBJ1-1|TRBV28|.|few
TGTGCCAGCAGCCCCCGGCCACAAGGGGCTTTCTTT
CASSPRPQGAFF
>TRBJ2-3|TRBV5-6|TRBD2|.
TGTGCCAGCAGCTTGCAAAGCCGGGGGGGAGATACGCAGTATTTT
CASSLQSRGGDTQYF
>TRBJ2-1|TRBV12-3/TRBV12-4|TRBD2|.
TGTGCCAGCAGGTCTAGCGGGAGGGCTTCCTACAATGAGCAGTTCTTC
CASRSSGRASYNEQFF
>TRBJ2-5|TRBV29-1|TRBD1|many
TGCAGCGTGGGACAGTTCGTAGGAGAGACCCAGTACTTC
CSVGQFVGETQYF
>TRBJ2-7|TRBV7-2|TRBD2|.
TGTGCCAGCAGCAAAAGCGGGAAGGTCTACGAGCAGTACTTC
CASSKSGKVYEQYF
>TRBJ2-2|TRBV10-3|.|many
TGTGCCATCAGTGCCGGGCGGGGAGCCGGGGAGCTGTTTTTT
CAISAGRGAGELFF
>TRBJ1-5|TRBV7-2|TRBD1|few
TGTGCCAGCAGCTTAGCGTTGGACAGGGTTCAGCCCCAGCATTTT
CASSLALDRVQPQHF
>TRBJ1-1|TRBV20-1|.|few
TGCAGTGCGACGCACAGGGTATCCCCTGAAGCTTTCTTT
CSATHRVSPEAFF
>TRBJ1-5|TRBV12-3/TRBV12-4|TRBD1|many
TGTGCCAGCAGTCGGACAGGGGGCAATCAGCCCCAGCATTTT
CASSRTGGNQPQHF
>TRBJ2-1|TRBV11-1|.|few
TGTGCCAGCAGAAACCCGTCTCGGGGGCGAGCCAACCCCAATGAGCAGTTCTTC
CASRNPSRGRANPNEQFF
>TRBJ2-1|TRBV15|TRBD2|few
TGTGCCACCAGCAGAGGGTCAGCGGGGGCCTACAATGAGCAGTTCTTC
CATSRGSAGAYNEQFF
>TRBJ2-5|TRBV7-3|.|.
TGTGCCAGCAGCTTATTGGGCAGGGAAGAGACCCAGCACTTC
CASSLLGREETQHF
>TRBJ2-1|TRBV15|TRBD2|many
TGTGCCACCAAAACGGGAGGGCCGAGCGATGAGCAGTTCTTC
CATKTGGPSDEQFF
>TRBJ2-3|TRBV5-4|TRBD2|few
TGTGCCAGCAGCCCCAGGGGCCGGGGGGGCTGGGCAGATACGCAGTATTTT
CASSPRGRGGWADTQYF
>TRBJ2-1|TRBV7-2|.|.
TGTGCCAGCAGCTTAGGAATTAGTCGCAATGAGCAGTTCTTC
CASSLGISRNEQFF
>TRBJ2-7|TRBV10-3|.|many
TGTGCCATCAGTGACCGGGCGGAGGGAGACGAGCAGTACTTC
CAISDRAEGDEQYF
>TRBJ2-1|TRBV6-2/TRBV6-3|.|few
TGTGCCAGCACGATGACTAGTTCCAATGAGCAGTTCTTC
CASTMTSSNEQFF
>TRBJ2-2|TRBV7-7|.|few
TGTGCTAGCAGCTTCGACGGGGAGCTGTTTTTT
CASSFDGELFF